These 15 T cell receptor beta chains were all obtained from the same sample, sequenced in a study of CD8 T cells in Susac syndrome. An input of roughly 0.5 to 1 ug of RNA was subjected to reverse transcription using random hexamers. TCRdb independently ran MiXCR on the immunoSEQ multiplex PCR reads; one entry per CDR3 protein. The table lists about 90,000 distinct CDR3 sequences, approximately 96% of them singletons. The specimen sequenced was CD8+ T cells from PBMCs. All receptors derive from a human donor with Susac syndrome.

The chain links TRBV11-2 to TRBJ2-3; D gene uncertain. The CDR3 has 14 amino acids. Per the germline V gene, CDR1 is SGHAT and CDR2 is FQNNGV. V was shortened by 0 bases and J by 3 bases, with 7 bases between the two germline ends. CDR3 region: CASSLDRKTDTQYF. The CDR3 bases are TGTGCCAGCAGCTTAGACCGAAAGACAGATACGCAGTATTTT.

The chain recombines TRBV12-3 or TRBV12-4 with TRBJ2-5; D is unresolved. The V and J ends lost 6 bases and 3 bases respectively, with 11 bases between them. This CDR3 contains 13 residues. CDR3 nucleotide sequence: TGTGCCAGCAGCCACACCTATAAAGAGACCCAGTACTTC. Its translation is CASSHTYKETQYF.

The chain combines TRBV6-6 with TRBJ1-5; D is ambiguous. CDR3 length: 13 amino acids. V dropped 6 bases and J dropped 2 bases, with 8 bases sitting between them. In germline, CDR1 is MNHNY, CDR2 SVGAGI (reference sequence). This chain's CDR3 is CASSGEGNQPQHF. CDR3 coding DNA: TGTGCCAGCAGCGGGGAGGGCAATCAGCCCCAGCATTTT.

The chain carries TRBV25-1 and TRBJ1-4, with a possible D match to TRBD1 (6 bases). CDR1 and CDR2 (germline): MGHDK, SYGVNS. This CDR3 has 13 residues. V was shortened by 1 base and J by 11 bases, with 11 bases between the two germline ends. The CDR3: CASSESQGPKLFF. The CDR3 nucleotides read TGTGCCAGCAGTGAATCTCAGGGGCCGAAACTGTTTTTT. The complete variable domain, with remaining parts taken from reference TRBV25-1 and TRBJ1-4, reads EADIYQTPRYLVIGTGKKITLECSQTMGHDKMYWYQQDPGMELHLIHYSYGVNSTEKGDLSSESTVSRIRTEHFPLTLESARPSHTSQYLCASSESQGPKLFFGSGTQLSVL.

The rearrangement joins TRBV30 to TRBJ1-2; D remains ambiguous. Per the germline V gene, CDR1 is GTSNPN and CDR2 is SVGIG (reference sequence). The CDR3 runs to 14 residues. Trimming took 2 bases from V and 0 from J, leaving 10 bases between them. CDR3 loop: CAWSYSPANYGYTF. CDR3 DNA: TGTGCCTGGAGTTACAGCCCTGCTAACTATGGCTACACCTTC.

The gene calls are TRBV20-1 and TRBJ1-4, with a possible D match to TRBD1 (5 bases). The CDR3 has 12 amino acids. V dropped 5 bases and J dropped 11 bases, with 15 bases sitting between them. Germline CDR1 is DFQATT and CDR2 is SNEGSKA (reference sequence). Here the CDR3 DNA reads TGCAGTGCTTGGCAGGGTCAGGGTAAACTGTTTTTT. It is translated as CSAWQGQGKLFF.

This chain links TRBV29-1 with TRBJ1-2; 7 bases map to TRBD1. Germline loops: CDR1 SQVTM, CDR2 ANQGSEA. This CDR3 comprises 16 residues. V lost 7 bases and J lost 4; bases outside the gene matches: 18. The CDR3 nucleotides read TGCAGCGCAGAGACAAGGGGGCCGATTCCCGCCTATGGCTACACCTTC. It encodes CSAETRGPIPAYGYTF.

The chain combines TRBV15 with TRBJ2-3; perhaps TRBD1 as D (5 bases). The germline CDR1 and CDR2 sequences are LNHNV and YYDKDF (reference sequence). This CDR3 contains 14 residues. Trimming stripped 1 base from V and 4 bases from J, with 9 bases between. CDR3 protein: CATSRAGSADTQYF. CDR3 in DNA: TGTGCCACCAGCAGAGCAGGGTCGGCAGATACGCAGTATTTT. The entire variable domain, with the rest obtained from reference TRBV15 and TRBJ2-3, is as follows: DAMVIQNPRYQVTQFGKPVTLSCSQTLNHNVMYWYQQKSSQAPKLLFHYYDKDFNNEADTPDNFQSRRPNTSFCFLDIRSPGLGDTAMYLCATSRAGSADTQYFGPGTRLTVL.

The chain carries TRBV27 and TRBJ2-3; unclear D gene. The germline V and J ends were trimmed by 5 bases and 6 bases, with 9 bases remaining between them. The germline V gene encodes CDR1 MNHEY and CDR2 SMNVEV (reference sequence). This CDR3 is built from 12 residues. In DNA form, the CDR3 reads TGTGCCAGCAGTGAGAGTTGGGATACGCAGTATTTT. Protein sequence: CASSESWDTQYF.

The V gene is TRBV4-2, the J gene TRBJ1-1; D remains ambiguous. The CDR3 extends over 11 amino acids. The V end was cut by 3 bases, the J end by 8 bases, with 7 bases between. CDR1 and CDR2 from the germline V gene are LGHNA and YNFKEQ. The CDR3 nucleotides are TGTGCCAGCAGCCAGGGAGTGGAAGCTTTCTTT. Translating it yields CASSQGVEAFF.

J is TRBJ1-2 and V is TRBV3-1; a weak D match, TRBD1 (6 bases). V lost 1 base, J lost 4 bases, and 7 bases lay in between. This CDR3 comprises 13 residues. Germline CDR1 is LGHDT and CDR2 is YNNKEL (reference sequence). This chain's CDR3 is CASSQAQGYGYTF. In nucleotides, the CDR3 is TGTGCCAGCAGCCAAGCACAGGGCTATGGCTACACCTTC.

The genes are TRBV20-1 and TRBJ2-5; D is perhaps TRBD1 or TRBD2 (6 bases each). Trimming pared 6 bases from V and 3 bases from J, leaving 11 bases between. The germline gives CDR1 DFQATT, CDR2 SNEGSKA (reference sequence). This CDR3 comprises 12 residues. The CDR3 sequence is CSALRGEETQYF. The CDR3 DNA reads TGCAGTGCCTTAAGGGGGGAAGAGACCCAGTACTTC.

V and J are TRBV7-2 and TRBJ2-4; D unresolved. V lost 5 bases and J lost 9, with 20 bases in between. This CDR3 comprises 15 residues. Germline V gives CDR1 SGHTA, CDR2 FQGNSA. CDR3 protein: CASSPSLGSGTIQYF. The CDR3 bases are TGTGCCAGCAGCCCCTCTCTAGGATCCGGAACCATTCAGTACTTC.

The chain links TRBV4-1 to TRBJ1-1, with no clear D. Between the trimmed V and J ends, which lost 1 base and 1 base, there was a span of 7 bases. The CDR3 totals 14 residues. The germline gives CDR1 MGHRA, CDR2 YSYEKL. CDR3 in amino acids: CASSQVGTNTEAFF. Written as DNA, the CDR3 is TGCGCCAGCAGCCAAGTCGGCACGAACACTGAAGCTTTCTTT.

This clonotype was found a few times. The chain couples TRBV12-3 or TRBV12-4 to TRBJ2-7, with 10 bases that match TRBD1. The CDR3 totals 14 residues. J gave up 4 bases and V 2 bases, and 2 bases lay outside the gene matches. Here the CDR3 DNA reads TGTGCCAGCAGTTTACGACAGGGGGCGTACGAGCAGTACTTC. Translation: CASSLRQGAYEQYF.